This T cell receptor (beta chain) was profiled in a study of human T cells and chemical hapten exposure (dated by TCRdb to the early 2020s). About the investigation overall: For sensitization, 2% DPC in acetone was applied to an approximately 2 cm by approximately 2 cm area of upper inner arm skin. Peripheral blood TCR repertoire changes were tracked in vivo in alopecia patients during primary and secondary sensitization to the hapten diphenylcyclopropenone (DPC). Blood for TCR sequencing was provided by twenty-nine alopecia patients at one to four time points (pre-sensitization, 2, 6 and 24 weeks). Throughout the study period of around 25 weeks, patients also received therapeutic DPC doses to the scalp every week. The libraries were sequenced as a pool, and the TCR yield per sample differed mostly because of small variations in library volumes within the pool. Patch testing on the upper back used Finn chambers containing 0.01% DPC, with scoring done after 6 days according to International Contact Dermatitis Research Group standards. The mostly female patient cohort included alopecia areata with under or over 50% scalp involvement, alopecia totalis and alopecia universalis. Blood was sampled from patients pre-sensitization (week 0) and at 2, 6 and about 24 weeks after DPC sensitization.

Libraries were prepared through RACE. Sequencing took place on a NextSeq 500. During library preparation, unique molecular identifiers were attached to individual cDNA molecules so that TCRs could be counted in a quantitative, reproducible way. Each blood RNA sample was used to sequence both TCR alpha and TCR beta chains. On the authors' methods: A median of roughly 100,000 TCRs per sample was observed, with a range of about 20,000 to 750,000. The Decombinator software suite was used to annotate V, J and CDR3 in the TCR reads. Every sample was subsampled to the same number of TCRs (28,000) for the PS versus PT1 abundance plots. TCRs were defined as expanded if absent before sensitization and observed at least eight times at the 2-week time point. TCRdb's own reprocessing of the public reads used fastp at Q25 and MiXCR and kept productive beta chains. Identical CDR3 proteins give one entry, which carries the most common genes and DNA. Clone size and V and J calls follow TCRdb, not the original study. Recorded for this sample are some 94,000 distinct CDR3 sequences; under 15% of them occurred a single time. Of the sample, approximately 2% falls within the top ten clones.

The sample holds many counts of this clonotype. Its recognized antigen is unknown. Qualities for individual bases were not recorded, and no much larger clone is one base off. Study-level results and caveats: Repeated subsampling changed both the strength of the expansion versus patch-test correlation and the threshold at which the correlation became significant. Because every patient had alopecia, a presumed autoimmune disease, the patients' immune response might differ from that of healthy individuals. The number of PT1 expanded TCRs positively correlated with patch test score, significant at thresholds 8, 16 and 32 but not 4. The number of TCRs above 1 in 1000 frequency did not change with DPC sensitization; there was no evidence of global repertoire structure alterations. Compared with pre-sensitization or healthy control sets, expanded TCRs formed significantly more large CDR3 similarity clusters, which is consistent with antigen-driven responses.

The time point label here, explained by the study, means: patch test 1, 2 weeks after DPC sensitization. The intended sense of this specimen's treatment or condition label: therapeutic diphenylcyclopropenone sensitization with weekly scalp DPC. At every patch-test visit, the blood draw took place before the patch test was put on. Eligible patients were aged 18 to 70, diagnosed with alopecia, deemed suitable for DPC therapy, and excluded if pregnant. Total RNA was extracted from unfractionated whole blood collected in Tempus Blood RNA tubes. Its CDR3 holds 14 amino acids, cysteine through phenylalanine. The kept DNA is CDR3 alone, 42 bases in frame from the first base. For CDR1 and CDR2, the germline V gene lists SQVTM and ANQGSEA. V is clipped by 4 bases and J by 5 bases, and the sequence between their germline boundaries is 17 bases long.

Sequencing was performed on whole blood, taken in connection with sensitization to the hapten diphenylcyclopropenone (DPC). The chain uses TRBV29-1 and TRBJ1-1; confidence is insufficient to name the D gene. The sequence was obtained from a woman in her thirties or forties with alopecia areata. Some clones in this sample may be carry-over from other donors' samples. The nucleotides are TGCAGCGTTGGCCTAATGGGAAGGGTGACTGAAGCTTTCTTT. It translates to CSVGLMGRVTEAFF.